Sequencing of this T cell receptor beta chain was carried out in a study of CD8+ T cells in alopecia areata. Broader study findings: Normal scalp showed lower clonality than lesional scalp, especially alopecia totalis/universalis.

Concerning this clone itself: What it binds is not known.

Reverse transcription of extracted RNA yielded cDNA, which provided the sequencing template. The repertoire was sequenced with immunoSEQ multiplex PCR; TCRdb's copy has only in-frame clones and lacks some. This table has 170,000 or so clones, 50% to 70% appearing once. The receptor was derived from a human donor with alopecia areata. The sample here was CD4+ T cells sorted from blood, taken at week 0.

The CDR3 nucleotides are TGCAGCGTTGAAGATGAAGGCGGCTACACCTTC. Translating gives CSVEDEGGYTF. This chain joins TRBV29-1 and TRBJ1-2; no firm D call. The germline gives CDR1 SQVTM, CDR2 ANQGSEA. This CDR3 comprises 11 residues. Trimming cost V 0 bases and J 8 bases, with 7 bases left between them.